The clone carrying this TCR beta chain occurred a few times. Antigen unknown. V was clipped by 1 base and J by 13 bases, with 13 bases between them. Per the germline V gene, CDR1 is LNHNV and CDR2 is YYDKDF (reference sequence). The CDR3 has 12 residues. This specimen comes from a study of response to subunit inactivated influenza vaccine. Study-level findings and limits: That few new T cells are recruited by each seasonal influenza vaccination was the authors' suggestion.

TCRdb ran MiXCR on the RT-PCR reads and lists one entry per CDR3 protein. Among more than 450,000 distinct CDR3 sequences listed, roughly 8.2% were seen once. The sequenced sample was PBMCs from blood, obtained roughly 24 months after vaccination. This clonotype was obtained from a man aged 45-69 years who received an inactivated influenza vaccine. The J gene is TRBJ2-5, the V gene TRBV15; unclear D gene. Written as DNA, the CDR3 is TGTGCCACCAGCAGAGGAGAAGGGCGGCGGTACTTC. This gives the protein CATSRGEGRRYF.